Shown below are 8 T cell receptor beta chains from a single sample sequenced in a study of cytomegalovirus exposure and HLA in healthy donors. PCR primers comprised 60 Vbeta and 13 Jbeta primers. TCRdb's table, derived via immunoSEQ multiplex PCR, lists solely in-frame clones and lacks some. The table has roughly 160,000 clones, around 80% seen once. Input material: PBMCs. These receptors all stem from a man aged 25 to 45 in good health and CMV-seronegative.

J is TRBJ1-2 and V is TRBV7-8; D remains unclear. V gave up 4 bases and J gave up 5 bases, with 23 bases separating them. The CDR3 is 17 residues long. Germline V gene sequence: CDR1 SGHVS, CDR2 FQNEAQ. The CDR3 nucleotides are TGTGCCAGCAGCTCCCCCGGAGACCCAGCTCCACTATATGGCTACACCTTC. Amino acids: CASSSPGDPAPLYGYTF.

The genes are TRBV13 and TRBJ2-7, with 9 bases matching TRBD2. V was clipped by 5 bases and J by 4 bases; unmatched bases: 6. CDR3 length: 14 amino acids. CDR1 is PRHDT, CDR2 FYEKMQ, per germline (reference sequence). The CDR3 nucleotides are TGTGCCAGCAGCCCCCGACTAGCGGAATACGAGCAGTACTTC. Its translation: CASSPRLAEYEQYF.

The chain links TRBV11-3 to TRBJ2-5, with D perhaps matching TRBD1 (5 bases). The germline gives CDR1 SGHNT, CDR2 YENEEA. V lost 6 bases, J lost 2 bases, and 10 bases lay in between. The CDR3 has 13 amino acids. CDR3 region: CASSRGHQETQYF. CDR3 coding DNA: TGTGCCAGCAGTCGCGGACATCAAGAGACCCAGTACTTC.

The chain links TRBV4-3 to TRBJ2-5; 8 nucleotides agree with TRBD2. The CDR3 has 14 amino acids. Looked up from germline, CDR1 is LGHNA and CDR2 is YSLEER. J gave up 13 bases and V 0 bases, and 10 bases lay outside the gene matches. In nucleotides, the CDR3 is TGCGCCAGCAGCCAAGATCCGGGACTAGGATGGGCGTACTTC. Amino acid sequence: CASSQDPGLGWAYF.

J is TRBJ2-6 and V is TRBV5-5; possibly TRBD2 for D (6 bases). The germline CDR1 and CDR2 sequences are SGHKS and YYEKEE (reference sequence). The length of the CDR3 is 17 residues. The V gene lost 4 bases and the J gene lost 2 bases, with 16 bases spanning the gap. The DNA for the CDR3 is TGTGCCAGCAGCCCAATGCGGGGAGTCCCTGGGGCCAACGTCCTGACTTTC. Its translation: CASSPMRGVPGANVLTF.

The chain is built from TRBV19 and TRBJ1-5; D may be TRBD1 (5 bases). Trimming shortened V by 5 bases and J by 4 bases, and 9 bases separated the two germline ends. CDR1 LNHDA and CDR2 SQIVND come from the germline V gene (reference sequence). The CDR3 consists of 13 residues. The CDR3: CASSPTANQPQHF. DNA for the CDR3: TGTGCCAGTAGTCCGACAGCAAATCAGCCCCAGCATTTT.

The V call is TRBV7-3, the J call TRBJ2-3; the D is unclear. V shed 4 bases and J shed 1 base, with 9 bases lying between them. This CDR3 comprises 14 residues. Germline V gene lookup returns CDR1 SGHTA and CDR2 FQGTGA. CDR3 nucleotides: TGTGCCAGCAGCTCCGGGTGGGGCACAGATACGCAGTATTTT. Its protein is CASSSGWGTDTQYF.

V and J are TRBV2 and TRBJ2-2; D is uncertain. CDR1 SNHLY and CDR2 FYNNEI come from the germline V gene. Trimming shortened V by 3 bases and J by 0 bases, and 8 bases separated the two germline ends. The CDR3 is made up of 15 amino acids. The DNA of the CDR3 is TGTGCCAGCAGTGATGACTTCGCGAACACCGGGGAGCTGTTTTTT. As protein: CASSDDFANTGELFF.